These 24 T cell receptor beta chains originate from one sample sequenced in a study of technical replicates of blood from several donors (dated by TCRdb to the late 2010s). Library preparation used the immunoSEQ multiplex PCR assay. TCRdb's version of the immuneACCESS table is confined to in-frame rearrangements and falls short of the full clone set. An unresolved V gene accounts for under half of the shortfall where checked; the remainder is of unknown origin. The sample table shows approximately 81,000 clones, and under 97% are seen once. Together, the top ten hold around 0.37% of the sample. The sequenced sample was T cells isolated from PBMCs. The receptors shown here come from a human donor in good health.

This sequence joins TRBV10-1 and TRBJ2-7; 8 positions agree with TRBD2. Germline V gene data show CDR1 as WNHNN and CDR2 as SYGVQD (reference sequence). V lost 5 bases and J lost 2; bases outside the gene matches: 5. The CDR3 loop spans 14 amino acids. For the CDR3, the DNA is TGCGCCAGCAGTAGCGGGAGTGATACCTACGAGCAGTACTTC. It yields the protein CASSSGSDTYEQYF.

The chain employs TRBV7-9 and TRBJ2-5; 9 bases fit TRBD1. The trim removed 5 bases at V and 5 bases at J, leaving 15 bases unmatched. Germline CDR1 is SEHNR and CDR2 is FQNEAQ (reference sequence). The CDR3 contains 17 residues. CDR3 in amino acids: CASSQGVTGGPKETQYF. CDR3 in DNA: TGTGCCAGCAGCCAAGGGGTCACAGGGGGCCCGAAGGAGACCCAGTACTTC.

Here the CDR3 DNA reads TGTGCCACGGGGCCGGGACTAGCGGGAGGGGATGGTGAGCAGTTCTTC. Amino acid sequence: CATGPGLAGGDGEQFF. The V call is TRBV10-3, the J call TRBJ2-1; 16 bases agree with TRBD2. V shed 10 bases, J shed 9 bases, and the junction held 12 bases outside the gene matches. The CDR3 is 16 residues long. The germline V gene encodes CDR1 ENHRY and CDR2 SYGVKD.

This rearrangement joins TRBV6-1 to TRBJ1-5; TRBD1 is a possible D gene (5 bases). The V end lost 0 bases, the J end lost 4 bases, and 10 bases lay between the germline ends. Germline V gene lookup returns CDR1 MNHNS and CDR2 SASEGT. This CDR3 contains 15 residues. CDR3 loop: CASSEALTGNQPQHF. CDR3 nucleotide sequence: TGTGCCAGCAGTGAAGCTTTAACAGGTAATCAGCCCCAGCATTTT.

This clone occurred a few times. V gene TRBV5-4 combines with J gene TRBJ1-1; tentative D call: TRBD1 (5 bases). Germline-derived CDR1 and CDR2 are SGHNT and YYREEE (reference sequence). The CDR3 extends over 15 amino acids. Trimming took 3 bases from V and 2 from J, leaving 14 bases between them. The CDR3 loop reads CASSSTQGLNTEAFF. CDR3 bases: TGTGCCAGCAGCTCGACCCAGGGACTAAACACTGAAGCTTTCTTT.

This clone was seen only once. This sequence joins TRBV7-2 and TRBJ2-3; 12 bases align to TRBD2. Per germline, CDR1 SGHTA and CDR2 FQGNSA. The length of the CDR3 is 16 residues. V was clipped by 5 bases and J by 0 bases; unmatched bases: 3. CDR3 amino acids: CASSRLAGGSTDTQYF. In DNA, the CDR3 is TGTGCCAGCAGCCGTCTAGCGGGAGGGAGCACAGATACGCAGTATTTT.

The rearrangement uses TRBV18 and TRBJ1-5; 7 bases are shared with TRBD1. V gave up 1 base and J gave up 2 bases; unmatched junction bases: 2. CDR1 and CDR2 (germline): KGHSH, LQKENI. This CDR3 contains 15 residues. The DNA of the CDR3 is TGTGCCAGCTCACCACAGGGGGCTGGCAATCAGCCCCAGCATTTT. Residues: CASSPQGAGNQPQHF.

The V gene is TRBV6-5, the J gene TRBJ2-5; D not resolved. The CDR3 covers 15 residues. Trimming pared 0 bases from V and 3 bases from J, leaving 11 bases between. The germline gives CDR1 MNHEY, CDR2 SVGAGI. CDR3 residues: CASSYSARSEETQYF. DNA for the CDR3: TGTGCCAGCAGTTACTCGGCCAGATCCGAAGAGACCCAGTACTTC.

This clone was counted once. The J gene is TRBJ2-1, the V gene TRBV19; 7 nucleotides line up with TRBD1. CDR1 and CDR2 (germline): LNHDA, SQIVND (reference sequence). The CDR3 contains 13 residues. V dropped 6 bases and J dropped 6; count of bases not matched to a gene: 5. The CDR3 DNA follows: TGTGCCAGTAGAGGGGGCGGACCCAATGAGCAGTTCTTC. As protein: CASRGGGPNEQFF.

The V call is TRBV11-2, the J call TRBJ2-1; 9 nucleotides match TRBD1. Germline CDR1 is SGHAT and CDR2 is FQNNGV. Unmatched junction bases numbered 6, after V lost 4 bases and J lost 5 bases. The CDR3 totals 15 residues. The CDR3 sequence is CASSWGGTGNNEQFF. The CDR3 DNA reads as TGTGCCAGCAGCTGGGGCGGGACAGGGAACAATGAGCAGTTCTTC.

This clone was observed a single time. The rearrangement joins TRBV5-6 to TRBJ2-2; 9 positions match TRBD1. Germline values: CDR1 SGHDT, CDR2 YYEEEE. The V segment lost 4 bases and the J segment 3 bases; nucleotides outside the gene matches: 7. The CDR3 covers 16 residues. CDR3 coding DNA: TGTGCCAGCAGCCCCGGGACAGGGTGGCACACCGGGGAGCTGTTTTTT. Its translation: CASSPGTGWHTGELFF.

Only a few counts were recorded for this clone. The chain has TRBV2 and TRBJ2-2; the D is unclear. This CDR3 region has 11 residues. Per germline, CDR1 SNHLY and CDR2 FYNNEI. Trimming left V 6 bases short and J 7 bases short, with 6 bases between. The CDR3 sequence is CASRADGELFF. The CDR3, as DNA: TGTGCCAGCAGGGCGGACGGGGAGCTGTTTTTT. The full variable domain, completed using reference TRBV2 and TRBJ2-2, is EPEVTQTPSHQVTQMGQEVILRCVPISNHLYFYWYRQILGQKVEFLVSFYNNEISEKSEIFDDQFSVERPDGSNFTLKIRSTKLEDSAMYFCASRADGELFFGEGSRLTVL.

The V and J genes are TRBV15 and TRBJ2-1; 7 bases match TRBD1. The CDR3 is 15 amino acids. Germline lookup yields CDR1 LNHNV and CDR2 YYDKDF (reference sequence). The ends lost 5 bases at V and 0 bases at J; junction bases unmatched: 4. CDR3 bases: TGTGCCACCAGCTGGACAGGAGACTCCTACAATGAGCAGTTCTTC. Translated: CATSWTGDSYNEQFF.

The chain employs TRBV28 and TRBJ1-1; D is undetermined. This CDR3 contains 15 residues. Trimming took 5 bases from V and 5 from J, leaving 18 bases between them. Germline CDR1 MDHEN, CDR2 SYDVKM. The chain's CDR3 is CASSISGSGKTEAFF. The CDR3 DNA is TGTGCCAGCAGTATCTCTGGTAGTGGTAAAACTGAAGCTTTCTTT.

The CDR3 sequence is CAISLLAPYQDNEQFF. Here the CDR3 DNA reads TGTGCCATCAGCCTACTAGCGCCTTACCAAGACAATGAGCAGTTCTTC. The chain links TRBV10-3 to TRBJ2-1; 7 bases map to TRBD2. CDR3 length: 16 residues. The trim removed 6 bases at V and 5 bases at J, leaving 13 bases unmatched. Germline V CDR1 and CDR2: ENHRY, SYGVKD.

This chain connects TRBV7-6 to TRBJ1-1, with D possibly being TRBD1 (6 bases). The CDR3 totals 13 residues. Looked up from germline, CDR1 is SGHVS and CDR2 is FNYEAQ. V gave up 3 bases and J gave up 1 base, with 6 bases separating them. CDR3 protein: CASSLGQNTEAFF. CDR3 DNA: TGTGCCAGCAGCTTGGGACAGAACACTGAAGCTTTCTTT.

CDR3 in amino acids: CASSVVGGGGIQYF. CDR3 in DNA: TGTGCCAGCAGCGTAGTAGGGGGCGGAGGCATTCAGTACTTC. The chain joins TRBV9 to TRBJ2-4; 7 nucleotides line up with TRBD1. V shed 0 bases, J shed 9 bases, and the junction held 6 bases outside the gene matches. The CDR3 runs 14 residues. Germline CDR1 reads SGDLS; CDR2 reads YYNGEE. Using reference TRBV9 and TRBJ2-4 for the parts outside the CDR3, the full variable domain is DSGVTQTPKHLITATGQRVTLRCSPRSGDLSVYWYQQSLDQGLQFLIQYYNGEERAKGNILERFSAQQFPDLHSELNLSSLELGDSALYFCASSVVGGGGIQYFGAGTRLSVL.

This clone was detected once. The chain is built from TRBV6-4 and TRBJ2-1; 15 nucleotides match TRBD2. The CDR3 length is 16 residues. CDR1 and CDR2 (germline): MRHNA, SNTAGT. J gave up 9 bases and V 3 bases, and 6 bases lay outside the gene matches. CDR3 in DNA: TGTGCCAGCAGTGAGGGGACTAGCGGGAGGATTAGTGAGCAGTTCTTC. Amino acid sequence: CASSEGTSGRISEQFF.

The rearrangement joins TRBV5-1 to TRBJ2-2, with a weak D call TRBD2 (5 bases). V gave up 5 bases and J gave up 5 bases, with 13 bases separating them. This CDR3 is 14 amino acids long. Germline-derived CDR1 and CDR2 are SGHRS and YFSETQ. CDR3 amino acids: CASSFTSGTGELFF. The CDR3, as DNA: TGCGCCAGCAGTTTTACCTCGGGGACCGGGGAGCTGTTTTTT.

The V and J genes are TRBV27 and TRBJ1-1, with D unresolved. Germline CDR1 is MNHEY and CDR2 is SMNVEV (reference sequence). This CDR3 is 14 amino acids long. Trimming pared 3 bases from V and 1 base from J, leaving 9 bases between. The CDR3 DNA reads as TGTGCCAGCAGTTTGAGGGCGGGGAACACTGAAGCTTTCTTT. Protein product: CASSLRAGNTEAFF.

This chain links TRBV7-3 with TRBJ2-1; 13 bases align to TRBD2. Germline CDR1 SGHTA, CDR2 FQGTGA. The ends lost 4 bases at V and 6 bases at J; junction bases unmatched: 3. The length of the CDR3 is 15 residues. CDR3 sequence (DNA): TGTGCCAGCAGCTCAGGACTAGCGGGAGCCAATGAGCAGTTCTTC. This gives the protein CASSSGLAGANEQFF.

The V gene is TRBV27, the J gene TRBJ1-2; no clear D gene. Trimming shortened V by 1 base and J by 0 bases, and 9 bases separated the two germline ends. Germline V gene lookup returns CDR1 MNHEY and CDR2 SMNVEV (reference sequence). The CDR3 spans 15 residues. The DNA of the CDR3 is TGTGCCAGCAGTTTATTTGCACCTACTAACTATGGCTACACCTTC. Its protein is CASSLFAPTNYGYTF.

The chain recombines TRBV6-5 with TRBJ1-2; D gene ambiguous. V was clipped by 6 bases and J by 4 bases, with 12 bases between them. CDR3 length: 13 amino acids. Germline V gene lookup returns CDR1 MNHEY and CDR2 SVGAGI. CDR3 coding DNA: TGTGCCAGCAGCCGAGACACTCTCTATGGCTACACCTTC. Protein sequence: CASSRDTLYGYTF.

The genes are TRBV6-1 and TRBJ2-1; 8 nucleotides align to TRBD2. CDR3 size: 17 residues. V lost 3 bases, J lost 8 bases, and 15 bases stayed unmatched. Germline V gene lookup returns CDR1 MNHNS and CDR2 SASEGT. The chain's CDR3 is CASSDSWGTSVLYEQFF. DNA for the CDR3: TGTGCCAGCAGTGATTCGTGGGGGACTAGTGTTTTGTATGAGCAGTTCTTC.